This is a list of T cell receptor beta chains from one sample in a study of cytomegalovirus exposure and HLA in healthy donors. The data were produced by immunoSEQ multiplex PCR, yet TCRdb's version contains in-frame clones alone and is incomplete. The table includes around 200,000 clones, 70% to 75% detected once. Sequenced sample: PBMCs. The receptors here all came from a man under 40 in good health and CMV-seropositive. Both conserved end residues are part of each CDR3. A D gene is named only where the DNA matches it firmly. Clone size is given for some rows only: seen once, a few or many times, or a class if the clone is expanded.

abundance	j_gene	v_gene	d_gene	CDR3nt	CDR3aa
NA	TRBJ2-2	TRBV5-1	TRBD2	TGCGCCAGCAGCTTGTTACCGCGGGGGGCCAACACCGGGGAGCTGTTTTTT	CASSLLPRGANTGELFF
NA	TRBJ1-2	TRBV7-2	NA	TGTGCCAGCAGCTTAGGCAGGCCTAACTATGGCTACACCTTC	CASSLGRPNYGYTF
NA	TRBJ1-4	TRBV19	NA	TGTGCCAGTAGTATAGCGTCCAGGAAAACAACTAATGAAAAACTGTTTTTT	CASSIASRKTTNEKLFF
NA	TRBJ2-5	TRBV15	TRBD1	TGTGCCACCAGCAGTTCCGGACAGGGCAAAGAGACCCAGTACTTC	CATSSSGQGKETQYF
NA	TRBJ2-3	TRBV27	NA	TGTGCCAGCAGTCCCCAGGGGCCCACAGATACGCAGTATTTT	CASSPQGPTDTQYF
NA	TRBJ1-1	TRBV5-1	NA	TGCGCCAGCAGCTCCGTGGGGGGGCCGAGGACTGAAGCTTTCTTT	CASSSVGGPRTEAFF
NA	TRBJ1-6	TRBV30	NA	TGTGCCTGGAATGAGGGAGGCTACTATAATTCACCCCTCCACTTT	CAWNEGGYYNSPLHF
NA	TRBJ1-5	TRBV6-1	TRBD1	TGTGCCAGCAGTTCAGACAGGGGACGCAATCAGCCCCAGCATTTT	CASSSDRGRNQPQHF
NA	TRBJ1-3	TRBV7-7	TRBD1	TGTGCTCAAAGAGTGGGGGCGAGGGACAGGGGTACGGGAAACACCATATATTTT	CAQRVGARDRGTGNTIYF
once	TRBJ1-4	TRBV5-4	NA	TGTGCCAGCAGCCCTGGACAGACTAATGAAAAACTGTTTTTT	CASSPGQTNEKLFF
NA	TRBJ2-3	TRBV7-8	NA	TGTGCCAGCAGCCCAGGACACACAGATACGCAGTATTTT	CASSPGHTDTQYF
NA	TRBJ1-6	TRBV7-9	NA	TGTGCCAGCAGCTTCTCAGGGGACAATTCACCCCTCCACTTT	CASSFSGDNSPLHF
NA	TRBJ2-1	TRBV9	TRBD1	TGTGCCAGCAGCGGGGGACAGGAAGGCAATGAGCAGTTCTTC	CASSGGQEGNEQFF
few	TRBJ2-1	TRBV11-3	TRBD1	TGTGCCAGCAGCATCGGGACAGGGATCGGCTACAATGAGCAGTTCTTC	CASSIGTGIGYNEQFF
NA	TRBJ1-2	TRBV6-4	NA	TGTGCCAGCAGTGATTCCGGGAGGGGCTATGGCTACACCTTC	CASSDSGRGYGYTF
NA	TRBJ2-5	TRBV6-1	TRBD2	TGTGCCAGCAGGGGCGGGGGGGCCGGTGAGACCCAGTACTTC	CASRGGGAGETQYF
once	TRBJ2-2	TRBV7-2	NA	TGTGCCAGCAGCTTATTTGGGGGCGCCGACACCGGGGAGCTGTTTTTT	CASSLFGGADTGELFF
once	TRBJ2-3	TRBV30	NA	TGTGCCTGGAGTGCCAAGGGGTCAAGCACAGATACGCAGTATTTT	CAWSAKGSSTDTQYF
NA	TRBJ1-3	TRBV7-9	NA	TGTGCCAGCAGCTCTCCTCGGGACTCTGGAAACACCATATATTTT	CASSSPRDSGNTIYF
NA	TRBJ2-6	TRBV4-2	NA	TGTGCCAGCGGCTCAAACCATATCTCTGGGGCCAACGTCCTGACTTTC	CASGSNHISGANVLTF
NA	TRBJ2-7	TRBV7-9	NA	TGTGCCAGCAGTTTCTCCGGGACTGAGTACGAGCAGTACTTC	CASSFSGTEYEQYF
few	TRBJ2-7	TRBV4-3	NA	TGCGCCAGCAGCCAAGATCTGGTAGCGGAGTTCTCCTACGAGCAGTACTTC	CASSQDLVAEFSYEQYF
few	TRBJ2-2	TRBV6-5	TRBD2	TGTGCCAGCAGTTACCGTGGCGGGGGATGGAGCGGGGAGCTGTTTTTT	CASSYRGGGWSGELFF
NA	TRBJ2-7	TRBV7-2	NA	TGTGCCAGCAGCTTAGGTTGGGCTAGCAATATTTACGAGCAGTACTTC	CASSLGWASNIYEQYF
NA	TRBJ1-1	TRBV9	TRBD1	TGTGCCAGCAGCGCAGTGGACAGGGGCACTGAAGCTTTCTTT	CASSAVDRGTEAFF
few	TRBJ2-2	TRBV6-5	NA	TGTGCCAGCAGTTACGGGGGGGCCACCGGGGAGCTGTTTTTT	CASSYGGATGELFF
once	TRBJ2-1	TRBV4-1	NA	TGCGCCAGCAGCCGGCCTTACAATGAGCAGTTCTTC	CASSRPYNEQFF
NA	TRBJ2-7	TRBV18	TRBD2	TGTGCCAGCTCGTTTAAGCGGGAGCCCCCACCTATCTACGAGCAGTACTTC	CASSFKREPPPIYEQYF
NA	TRBJ2-3	TRBV7-6	TRBD1	TGTGCCAGCAGCCTATGGACAGGGGAAGGAGATACGCAGTATTTT	CASSLWTGEGDTQYF
NA	TRBJ2-1	TRBV19	NA	TGTGCCAGTAGTATGAGCCGCTACAATGAGCAGTTCTTC	CASSMSRYNEQFF
NA	TRBJ2-1	TRBV6-4	TRBD1	TGTGCCAGCAGTCGCGGACAGGGTGTGGGGTTGTACAATGAGCAGTTCTTC	CASSRGQGVGLYNEQFF
NA	TRBJ2-7	TRBV6-5	NA	TGTGCCAGCAGTTACACGGCGGGGACCGACTACGAGCAGTACTTC	CASSYTAGTDYEQYF
NA	TRBJ1-6	TRBV15	NA	TGTGCCACCAGCAGGACCCAAGGGGAGGGATCACCCCTCCACTTT	CATSRTQGEGSPLHF
NA	TRBJ2-3	TRBV27	TRBD2	TGTGCCAGTAGGACTAGCGGGCCTACAGATACGCAGTATTTT	CASRTSGPTDTQYF
few	TRBJ2-7	TRBV2	NA	TGTGCCAGCAGGTCCCAGGGTGGCTACTACGAGCAGTACTTC	CASRSQGGYYEQYF
few	TRBJ2-3	TRBV11-2	NA	TGTGCCAGCAGCTCCCGGACTAACACAGATACGCAGTATTTT	CASSSRTNTDTQYF
NA	TRBJ1-1	TRBV15	NA	TGTGCCACCAGCAGAGGGGGGACATACTTGAACACTGAAGCTTTCTTT	CATSRGGTYLNTEAFF
NA	TRBJ2-3	TRBV5-6	TRBD2	TGTGCCAGCAGCCTTAGCGGGGGTGGCACAGATACGCAGTATTTT	CASSLSGGGTDTQYF
NA	TRBJ2-2	TRBV6-1	NA	TGTGCCTCCGGAGCCCGGGACTCCTACACCGGGGAGCTGTTTTTT	CASGARDSYTGELFF
NA	TRBJ1-2	TRBV10-3	TRBD1	TGTGCCATCAGTGAGTCCCCGCTGGGACAGGGTAGCTATGGCTACACCTTC	CAISESPLGQGSYGYTF
NA	TRBJ1-2	TRBV19	NA	TGTGCCAGTGCAGGGATCGGCCACACCTTC	CASAGIGHTF
NA	TRBJ1-2	TRBV25-1	TRBD1	TGTGCCAGCAGTGCCCACTCTGGGACAGGTCTCCCCTATGGCTACACCTTC	CASSAHSGTGLPYGYTF
NA	TRBJ2-4	TRBV19	NA	TGTGCCAGTAGTACAGGGCCCAAAAACATTCAGTACTTC	CASSTGPKNIQYF
few	TRBJ2-2	TRBV15	NA	TGTGCCACCAGCATACGCAGGGGCACCGGGGAGCTGTTTTTT	CATSIRRGTGELFF
few	TRBJ2-5	TRBV9	NA	TGTGCCAGCAGCGTAGCTCCGGGGATTCCGCAAGAGACCCAGTACTTC	CASSVAPGIPQETQYF